The rows below give T cell receptor beta chains drawn from one sample of a study of CD8 T cells in Susac syndrome. TCRdb independently ran MiXCR on the immunoSEQ multiplex PCR reads; one entry per CDR3 protein. Of some 300,000 distinct CDR3 sequences detected, 85% appear once; the ten largest clones hold about 0.11%. Sequenced sample: CD8+ T cells from PBMCs. The receptors come from a human donor with multiple sclerosis. Each CDR3 is given with its conserved first and last residue. The D gene is left open where the match is weak. Size tells how often a clone was seen (once, few, many) or the class of an expanded clone, and some rows leave it out.

CAIMVQSEAFF TGTGCCATTATGGTTCAGTCTGAAGCTTTCTTT TRBV6-2/TRBV6-3 - - TRBJ1-1
CASSHPGQGSPEQYF TGTGCCAGCAGCCACCCGGGACAGGGGTCCCCCGAGCAGTACTTC TRBV7-9 once TRBD1 TRBJ2-7
CASSLGLLKLETQYF TGTGCTAGCAGCTTAGGCCTGTTAAAGCTAGAGACCCAGTACTTC TRBV7-7 once - TRBJ2-5
CASSPRNTEAFF TGTGCCAGCAGCCCCAGAAACACTGAAGCTTTCTTT TRBV7-9 few - TRBJ1-1
CASSLWGGYSNQPQHF TGTGCCAGCAGCTTATGGGGTGGGTATAGCAATCAGCCCCAGCATTTT TRBV7-8 - - TRBJ1-5
CASSFLPADVWSYNEQFF TGTGCCAGCAGTTTCCTACCCGCGGACGTCTGGTCCTACAATGAGCAGTTCTTC TRBV28 - - TRBJ2-1
CASSLRSGIHFGYTF TGTGCCAGCAGTTTACGGTCCGGAATCCACTTTGGCTACACCTTC TRBV28 - - TRBJ1-2
CASTSAVGATEAFF TGTGCCAGCACCTCGGCCGTGGGGGCCACTGAAGCTTTCTTT TRBV9 - - TRBJ1-1
CASSSGQGLTEAFF TGTGCCAGCAGTTCTGGACAGGGATTGACTGAAGCTTTCTTT TRBV12-3/TRBV12-4 - TRBD1 TRBJ1-1
CASSLSRGPLLYGYTF TGTGCCAGCAGCCTAAGCAGGGGGCCCCTCCTCTATGGCTACACCTTC TRBV7-8 - TRBD1 TRBJ1-2
CASSFLREGIDEQFF TGTGCCAGCAGTTTTTTGCGGGAGGGCATCGATGAGCAGTTCTTC TRBV27 - TRBD2 TRBJ2-1
CASRLWDSPLHF TGCGCCAGCAGGTTATGGGATTCACCCCTCCACTTT TRBV5-1 - - TRBJ1-6
CASSLGGNYEQYF TGTGCCAGCAGCTTAGGGGGAAACTACGAGCAGTACTTC TRBV7-9 - - TRBJ2-7
CASSRGQGIYEQYF TGTGCCAGCAGCCGCGGACAGGGGATCTACGAGCAGTACTTC TRBV7-2 - TRBD1 TRBJ2-7
CASDDYEQYF TGTGCCAGCGATGACTACGAGCAGTACTTC TRBV6-1 few - TRBJ2-7
CASTSGLGEKLFF TGTGCCAGCACCTCGGGGTTAGGTGAAAAACTGTTTTTT TRBV27 - - TRBJ1-4
CASSQVLGLAKYNEQFF TGCGCCAGCAGCCAGGTGCTAGGACTAGCGAAGTACAATGAGCAGTTCTTC TRBV4-1 once TRBD2 TRBJ2-1
CASSDTPGAGSSYNEQFF TGTGCCAGCAGTGATACTCCGGGAGCGGGGAGCTCCTACAATGAGCAGTTCTTC TRBV9 - TRBD2 TRBJ2-1
CASSPGNPADTQYF TGTGCCAGCAGCCCCGGGAATCCAGCAGATACGCAGTATTTT TRBV13 - - TRBJ2-3
CASRPGGNTEAFF TGTGCCAGCAGGCCCGGAGGAAACACTGAAGCTTTCTTT TRBV27 - - TRBJ1-1
CGGSGLAGGFYNEQFF TGTGGGGGCTCGGGACTAGCGGGAGGTTTCTACAATGAGCAGTTCTTC TRBV7-9 - TRBD2 TRBJ2-1
CATSRDSESSYEQYF TGTGCCACCAGCAGAGATAGCGAGAGCTCCTACGAGCAGTACTTC TRBV15 - - TRBJ2-7
CASSEGDMFAEKLFF TGTGCCAGCAGTGAGGGGGACATGTTTGCCGAAAAACTGTTTTTT TRBV25-1 - - TRBJ1-4
CASSQLGVRTTSTDTQYF TGTGCCAGCAGCCAACTCGGGGTAAGGACGACTAGCACAGATACGCAGTATTTT TRBV3-1 - - TRBJ2-3
CASSPQTRANTGELFF TGTGCCAGCTCACCTCAGACCAGAGCGAACACCGGGGAGCTGTTTTTT TRBV18 - - TRBJ2-2
CASRVVRALHDTGELFF TGTGCCAGCCGAGTAGTCAGGGCGTTGCATGACACCGGGGAGCTGTTTTTT TRBV5-8 - - TRBJ2-2